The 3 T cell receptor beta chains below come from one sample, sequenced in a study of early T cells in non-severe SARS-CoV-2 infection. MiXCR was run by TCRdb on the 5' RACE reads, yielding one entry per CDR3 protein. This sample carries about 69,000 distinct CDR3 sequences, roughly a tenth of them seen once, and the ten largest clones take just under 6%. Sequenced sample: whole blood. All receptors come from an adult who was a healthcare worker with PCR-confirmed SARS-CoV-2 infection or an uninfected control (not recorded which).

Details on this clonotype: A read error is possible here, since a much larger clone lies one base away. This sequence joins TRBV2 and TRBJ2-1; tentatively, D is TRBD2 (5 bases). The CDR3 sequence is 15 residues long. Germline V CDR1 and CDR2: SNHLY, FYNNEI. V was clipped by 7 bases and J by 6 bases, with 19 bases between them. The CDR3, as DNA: TGTGCCAGCAAGAAGGTCAGCGGAGAGGGCAATGAGCAGTTCTTC. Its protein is CASKKVSGEGNEQFF. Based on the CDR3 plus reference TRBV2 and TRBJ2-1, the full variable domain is EPEVTQTPSHQVTQMGQEVILRCVPISNHLYFYWYRQILGQKVEFLVSFYNNEISEKSEIFDDQFSVERPDGSNFTLKIRSTKLEDSAMYFCASKKVSGEGNEQFFGPGTRLTVL.

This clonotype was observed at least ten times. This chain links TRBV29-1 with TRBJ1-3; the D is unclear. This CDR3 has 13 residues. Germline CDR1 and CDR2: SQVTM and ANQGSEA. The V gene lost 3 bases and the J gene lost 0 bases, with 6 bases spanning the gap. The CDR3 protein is CSVESVSGNTIYF. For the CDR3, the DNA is TGCAGCGTTGAGTCGGTCTCTGGAAACACCATATATTTT.

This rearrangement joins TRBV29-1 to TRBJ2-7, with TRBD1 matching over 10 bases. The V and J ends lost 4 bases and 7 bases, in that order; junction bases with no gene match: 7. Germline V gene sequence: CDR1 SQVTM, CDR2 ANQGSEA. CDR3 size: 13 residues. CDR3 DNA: TGCAGCGTTGCAACCGGGACAGGGGTGGAGCAGTACTTC. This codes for CSVATGTGVEQYF.